A single sample is the source of the 17 T cell receptor beta chains below, sequenced in a study of blood T cell repertoires in COVID-19. Assay: immunoSEQ multiplex PCR; the TCRdb copy retains only in-frame clones and omits some. Of under 450,000 clones listed, 65% to 90% were seen once; the top ten hold under 8.5%. The specimen was peripheral blood. The source of these receptors is a woman aged 55 to 70 with COVID-19, enrolled during active disease.

The V and J genes are TRBV27 and TRBJ1-2, with D unresolved. V lost 5 bases to trimming and J lost 2 bases, with 15 bases between them. The germline gives CDR1 MNHEY, CDR2 SMNVEV (reference sequence). The CDR3 length is 15 residues. The CDR3 spells CASSPGRGRNYGYTF. The CDR3 region has the DNA TGTGCCAGCAGTCCCGGCCGGGGTAGAAACTATGGCTACACCTTC.

The chain couples TRBV7-3 to TRBJ2-7, with D perhaps TRBD2 (6 bases). Germline CDR1 is SGHTA and CDR2 is FQGTGA. This CDR3 contains 15 residues. Deletions cut 5 bases from V and 3 bases from J, with 17 bases between. CDR3 bases: TGTGCCAGCAGCCCCCAGGCGGGACCTAACTACGAGCAGTACTTC. It yields the protein CASSPQAGPNYEQYF.

CDR3 in amino acids: CASSPRGGLETQYF. Here the CDR3 DNA reads TGTGCCAGCAGCCCGCGGGGGGGCCTTGAGACCCAGTACTTC. The gene calls are TRBV7-3 and TRBJ2-5, with 9 bases lining up with TRBD2. The CDR3 is made up of 14 amino acids. J was trimmed by 5 bases and V by 5 bases; bases with no gene match: 6. Per germline, CDR1 SGHTA and CDR2 FQGTGA.

This sequence joins TRBV27 and TRBJ2-7, with D perhaps matching TRBD2 (5 bases). This CDR3 is 15 amino acids long. Trimming left V 2 bases short and J 3 bases short, with 14 bases between. Per the germline V gene, CDR1 is MNHEY and CDR2 is SMNVEV (reference sequence). The CDR3 bases are TGTGCCAGCAGTTTAAGAGGGTCGAAAATCTACGAGCAGTACTTC. This sequence encodes CASSLRGSKIYEQYF.

The genes are TRBV10-3 and TRBJ2-7; 11 nucleotides line up with TRBD1. The CDR3 has 15 amino acids. Germline-derived CDR1 and CDR2 are ENHRY and SYGVKD. V lost 3 bases to trimming and J lost 2 bases; unmatched junction nucleotides: 3. The CDR3 DNA reads as TGTGCCATCAGTGAAGGGGACAGGGGGACCTACGAGCAGTACTTC. Amino acids: CAISEGDRGTYEQYF.

V is TRBV3-1 (or the pseudogene TRBV3-2) and J is TRBJ1-4; D might be TRBD1 (5 bases). The CDR3 loop spans 15 amino acids. CDR1 and CDR2 (germline): LGHDT, YNNKEL (reference sequence). Trimming stripped 4 bases from V and 12 bases from J, with 21 bases between. CDR3 in DNA: TGTGCCAGCAGCCGAACCGGGACTTTTGGGGAGGAACTGTTTTTT. It yields the protein CASSRTGTFGEELFF.

The rearrangement links TRBV6-5 to TRBJ1-1, with D maybe TRBD1 (6 bases). The germline V gene encodes CDR1 MNHEY and CDR2 SVGAGI. Trimming cost V 4 bases and J 3 bases, with 15 bases left between them. This CDR3 region has 15 residues. The CDR3 DNA sequence: TGTGCCAGCAGTTCCCCACATGAGGGGGACACTGAAGCTTTCTTT. Translation gives CASSSPHEGDTEAFF.

This sequence joins TRBV4-3 and TRBJ2-4, with 8 bases aligning to TRBD2. This CDR3 has 18 residues. CDR1 and CDR2 from the germline V gene are LGHNA and YSLEER. The V gene end was trimmed by 5 bases and the J gene end by 1 base; junction bases not matched to a gene: 13. The CDR3 region is CASSELYLAGSAKNIQYF. The CDR3 coding sequence is TGCGCCAGCAGCGAACTGTACTTAGCGGGGTCCGCCAAAAACATTCAGTACTTC.

This clone showed up just once. The chain couples TRBV4-1 to TRBJ2-4; 7 bases agree with TRBD1. The CDR3 extends over 16 amino acids. After removal of 4 bases from V and 0 bases from J, the junction contained 6 bases not matched to a gene. CDR1 MGHRA and CDR2 YSYEKL come from the germline V gene. This chain's CDR3 is CASSPRQGLAKNIQYF. The CDR3 bases are TGCGCCAGCAGCCCCCGACAGGGTCTAGCCAAAAACATTCAGTACTTC.

The chain couples TRBV30 to TRBJ1-5; D is unclear. The germline V gene encodes CDR1 GTSNPN and CDR2 SVGIG (reference sequence). Trimming pared 2 bases from V and 5 bases from J, leaving 13 bases between. This CDR3 contains 14 residues. The CDR3 DNA follows: TGTGCCTGGAGTCGAGGCGCCGGGTATCAGCCCCAGCATTTT. As protein: CAWSRGAGYQPQHF.

This chain links TRBV9 with TRBJ1-1; maybe TRBD1 (6 bases). The CDR3 has 15 amino acids. In germline, CDR1 is SGDLS, CDR2 YYNGEE. Trimming removed 0 bases from V and 7 bases from J, with 16 bases in between. In DNA, the CDR3 is TGTGCCAGCAGCGTAGCTACGCGGGGGCATGGTGAAGCTTTCTTT. Translation: CASSVATRGHGEAFF.

V is TRBV6-5 and J is TRBJ1-2; 7 bases are shared with TRBD1. This CDR3 region has 16 residues. Trimming at V came to 2 bases and at J to 4 bases, leaving 10 bases not matched to a gene. Per germline, CDR1 MNHEY and CDR2 SVGAGI. The DNA of the CDR3 is TGTGCCAGCAGTTACAGCATCATAGGGGGCTCCTATGGCTACACCTTC. It translates to CASSYSIIGGSYGYTF.

The CDR3 reads CASSQGGGGHYEQYF. CDR3 DNA: TGTGCCAGCAGCCAAGGGGGCGGGGGACACTACGAGCAGTACTTC. The chain has TRBV4-2 and TRBJ2-7; a weak D match, TRBD2 (7 bases). The germline V gene has CDR1 LGHNA and CDR2 YNFKEQ. V lost 1 base and J lost 3, with 13 bases in between. The CDR3 contains 15 residues.

The CDR3 reads CASSLSWQGSSLHEQYF. The CDR3 coding sequence is TGCGCCAGCAGCTTGTCATGGCAGGGTTCATCCCTCCACGAGCAGTACTTC. The chain recombines TRBV5-1 with TRBJ2-7, with D possibly being TRBD1 (5 bases). The CDR3 is made up of 17 amino acids. Germline V lookup: CDR1 SGHRS, CDR2 YFSETQ. V lost 1 base, J lost 5 bases, and 22 bases lay in between.

The chain carries TRBV27 and TRBJ1-2; D unclear. The CDR3 is 13 residues long. The germline gives CDR1 MNHEY, CDR2 SMNVEV (reference sequence). V was trimmed by 3 bases and J by 4 bases, leaving 9 bases between them. The CDR3 reads CASSFGRLYGYTF. DNA of the CDR3: TGTGCCAGCAGTTTTGGCCGCCTCTATGGCTACACCTTC.

V gene TRBV13 combines with J gene TRBJ2-7; 8 positions match TRBD1. The CDR3 consists of 15 residues. CDR1 and CDR2 (germline): PRHDT, FYEKMQ (reference sequence). V lost 5 bases and J lost 5; bases outside the gene matches: 11. CDR3 protein: CASSTRGQGSHEQYF. DNA of the CDR3: TGTGCCAGCAGCACTCGTGGACAGGGATCCCACGAGCAGTACTTC.

The V gene is TRBV7-3, the J gene TRBJ2-1, with TRBD1 matching 10 bases. Germline V CDR1 and CDR2: SGHTA, FQGTGA. This CDR3 has 16 residues. V shed 5 bases, J shed 4 bases, and the junction held 8 bases outside the gene matches. The CDR3 reads CASSPPGQGFYNEQFF. CDR3 nucleotides: TGTGCCAGCAGCCCTCCGGGACAGGGGTTTTACAATGAGCAGTTCTTC.